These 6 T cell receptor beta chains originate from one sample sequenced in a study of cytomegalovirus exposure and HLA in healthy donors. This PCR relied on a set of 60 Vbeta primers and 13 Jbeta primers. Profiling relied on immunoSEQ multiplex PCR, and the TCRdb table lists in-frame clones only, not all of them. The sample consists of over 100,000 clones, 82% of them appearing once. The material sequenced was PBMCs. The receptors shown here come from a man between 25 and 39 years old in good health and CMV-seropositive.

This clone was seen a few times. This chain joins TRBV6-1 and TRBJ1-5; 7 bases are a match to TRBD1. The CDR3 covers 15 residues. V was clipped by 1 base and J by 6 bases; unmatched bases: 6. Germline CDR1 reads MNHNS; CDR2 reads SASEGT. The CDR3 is CASSEGRQGGQPQHF. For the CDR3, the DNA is TGTGCCAGCAGTGAAGGGCGACAGGGAGGTCAGCCCCAGCATTTT.

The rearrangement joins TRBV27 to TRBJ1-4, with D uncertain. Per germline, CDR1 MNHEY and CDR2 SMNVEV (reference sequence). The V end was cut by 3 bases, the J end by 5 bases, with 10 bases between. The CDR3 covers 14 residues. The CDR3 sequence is CASSFSGLNEKLFF. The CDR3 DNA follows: TGTGCCAGCAGTTTTTCCGGTCTCAATGAAAAACTGTTTTTT.

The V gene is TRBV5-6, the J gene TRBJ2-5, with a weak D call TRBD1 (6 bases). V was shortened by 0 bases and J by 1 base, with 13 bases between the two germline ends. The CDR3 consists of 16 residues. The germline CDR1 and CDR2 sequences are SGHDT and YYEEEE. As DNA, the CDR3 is TGTGCCAGCAGCTTGGGATTTGGGACACTCCAAGAGACCCAGTACTTC. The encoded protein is CASSLGFGTLQETQYF. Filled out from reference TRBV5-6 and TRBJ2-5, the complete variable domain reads DAGVTQSPTHLIKTRGQQVTLRCSPKSGHDTVSWYQQALGQGPQFIFQYYEEEERQRGNFPDRFSGHQFPNYSSELNVNALLLGDSALYLCASSLGFGTLQETQYFGPGTRLLVL.

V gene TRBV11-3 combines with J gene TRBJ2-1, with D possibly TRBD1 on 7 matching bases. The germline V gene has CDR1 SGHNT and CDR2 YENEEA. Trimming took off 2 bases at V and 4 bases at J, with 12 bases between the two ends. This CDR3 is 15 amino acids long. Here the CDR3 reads CASSLRQGGYNEQFF. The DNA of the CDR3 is TGTGCCAGCAGCTTAAGGCAGGGGGGATACAATGAGCAGTTCTTC.

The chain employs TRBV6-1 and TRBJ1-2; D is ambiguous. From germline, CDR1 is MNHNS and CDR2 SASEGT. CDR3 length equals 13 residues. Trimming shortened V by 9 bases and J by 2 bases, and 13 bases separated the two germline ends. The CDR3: CASFWGGNYGYTF. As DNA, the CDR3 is TGTGCCAGTTTTTGGGGAGGGAACTATGGCTACACCTTC.

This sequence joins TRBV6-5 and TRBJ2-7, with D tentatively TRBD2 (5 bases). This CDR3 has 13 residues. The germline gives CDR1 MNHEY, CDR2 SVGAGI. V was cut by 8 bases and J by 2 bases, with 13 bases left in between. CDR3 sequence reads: CASRRPGTYEQYF. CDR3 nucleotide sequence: TGTGCCAGCCGCCGACCGGGGACCTACGAGCAGTACTTC.